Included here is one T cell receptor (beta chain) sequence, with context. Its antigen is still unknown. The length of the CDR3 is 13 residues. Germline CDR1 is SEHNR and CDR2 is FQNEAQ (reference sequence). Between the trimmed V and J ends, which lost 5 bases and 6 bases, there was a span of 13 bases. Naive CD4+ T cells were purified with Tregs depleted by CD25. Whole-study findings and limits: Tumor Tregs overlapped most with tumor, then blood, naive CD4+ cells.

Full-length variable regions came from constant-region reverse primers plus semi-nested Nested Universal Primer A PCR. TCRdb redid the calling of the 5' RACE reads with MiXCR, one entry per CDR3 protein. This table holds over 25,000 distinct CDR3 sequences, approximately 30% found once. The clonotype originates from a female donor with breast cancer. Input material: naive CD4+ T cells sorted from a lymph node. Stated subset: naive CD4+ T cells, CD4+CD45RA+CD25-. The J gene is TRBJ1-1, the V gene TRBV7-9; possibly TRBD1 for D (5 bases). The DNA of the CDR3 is TGTGCCAGCAGCGTCGACAGAGGCGCTGAAGCTTTCTTT. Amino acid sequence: CASSVDRGAEAFF.